These 10 T cell receptor beta chains came from one sample sequenced in a study of response to subunit inactivated influenza vaccine. TCRdb fed the RT-PCR reads into MiXCR, producing one record per CDR3 protein. Altogether about 540,000 distinct CDR3 sequences are present, 20% to 25% being singletons, with the ten largest covering under 3.5%. Another study also made use of these data, one on T cells expressing NK-cell markers. As that report states: TCR beta libraries carry UMIs added by 5'RACE template switching.

The sample in question was CD4+ T cells sorted from PBMCs, obtained about 12 days after vaccination. The receptors were sampled from a man aged 45 to 65 who received an inactivated influenza vaccine.

This clonotype was counted a few times. J is TRBJ2-7 and V is TRBV28; D remains unclear. CDR1 MDHEN and CDR2 SYDVKM come from the germline V gene. Trimming stripped 6 bases from V and 0 bases from J, with 9 bases between. This CDR3 is built from 13 residues. The CDR3 region is CASSPGDSYEQYF. In DNA, the CDR3 is TGTGCCAGCAGCCCCGGTGACTCCTACGAGCAGTACTTC.

This clonotype was recorded a few times. The chain recombines TRBV4-2 with TRBJ2-3; weak D call: TRBD2 (5 bases). From germline, CDR1 is LGHNA and CDR2 YNFKEQ. The V gene lost 5 bases and the J gene lost 0 bases, with 12 bases spanning the gap. This CDR3 contains 15 residues. The CDR3 DNA reads as TGTGCCAGCAGCAGGAGGCAGAGTAGCACAGATACGCAGTATTTT. Translation: CASSRRQSSTDTQYF.

This clonotype has more than one count but fewer than ten. The J gene is TRBJ2-5, the V gene TRBV20-1; the D gene is possibly TRBD1 (6 bases). The CDR3 covers 14 residues. The ends were cut back, 5 bases at V and 5 bases at J, with 18 bases in the middle. Looked up from germline, CDR1 is DFQATT and CDR2 is SNEGSKA (reference sequence). The CDR3 DNA sequence: TGCAGTGCTCGAGGGGGTGAGGTTAGGGAGACCCAGTACTTC. It codes for CSARGGEVRETQYF.

The CDR3 loop reads CASRPVVGELFF. The CDR3 DNA reads as TGTGCCAGCAGGCCGGTCGTGGGGGAGCTGTTTTTT. V usage is TRBV6-5 and J usage is TRBJ2-2; D remains unclear. This CDR3 has 12 residues. CDR1 is MNHEY and CDR2 is SVGAGI in the germline V gene. The V and J ends lost 6 bases and 8 bases respectively, with 10 bases between them.

This clonotype turned up a few times. V usage is TRBV12-3 or TRBV12-4 and J usage is TRBJ1-4; the D gene is possibly TRBD1 (5 bases). The V gene lost 8 bases and the J gene lost 4 bases, with 14 bases spanning the gap. CDR3 length: 14 amino acids. For the CDR3, the DNA is TGTGCCAGCGGACCGGGACGGAGTAATGAAAAACTGTTTTTT. Translated: CASGPGRSNEKLFF.

The chain links TRBV10-3 to TRBJ2-7; D remains unclear. V was shortened by 2 bases and J by 2 bases, with 10 bases between the two germline ends. The CDR3 extends over 14 amino acids. The germline V gene encodes CDR1 ENHRY and CDR2 SYGVKD. The CDR3 protein is CAISEPLVPYEQYF. CDR3 nucleotides: TGTGCCATCAGTGAGCCGTTGGTCCCCTACGAGCAGTACTTC.

This clonotype was seen more than once but under ten times. This chain uses TRBV12-3 or TRBV12-4 with TRBJ2-5, with 12 bases lining up with TRBD2. J lost 5 bases, V lost 2 bases, and 9 bases had no gene match. The CDR3 is 17 residues long. This CDR3 is CASSLPWTSGVLETQYF. The CDR3 bases are TGTGCCAGCAGTTTACCTTGGACTAGCGGGGTCTTGGAGACCCAGTACTTC.

The CDR3 protein is CSVAYRDRGNEQFF. CDR3 bases: TGCAGCGTTGCATACCGGGACAGAGGCAATGAGCAGTTCTTC. V and J are TRBV29-1 and TRBJ2-1; 7 bases match TRBD1. CDR3 size: 14 residues. V trimming: 4 bases; J trimming: 6 bases; junction bases outside the gene matches: 9. Germline V gene data show CDR1 as SQVTM and CDR2 as ANQGSEA.

In this sample, this clonotype turned up a few times. V is TRBV20-1 and J is TRBJ2-3; D not resolved. Trimming took off 0 bases at V and 6 bases at J, with 13 bases between the two ends. This CDR3 has 14 amino acids. Germline V gene lookup returns CDR1 DFQATT and CDR2 SNEGSKA (reference sequence). The CDR3 bases are TGCAGTGCTAGAGATCTCGGCAGAAGCGATACGCAGTATTTT. It is translated as CSARDLGRSDTQYF.

The rearrangement joins TRBV20-1 to TRBJ2-7; 11 bases map to TRBD2. Trimming removed 7 bases from V and 6 bases from J; junction bases left unmatched: 8. Germline CDR1 and CDR2: DFQATT and SNEGSKA (reference sequence). The CDR3 totals 13 residues. This CDR3 is CSVLAGGPAEQYF. The CDR3 DNA reads as TGCAGTGTTCTAGCGGGAGGTCCCGCCGAGCAGTACTTC.